The rows below give T cell receptor beta chains drawn from one sample of a study of blood T cell repertoires in COVID-19. Only in-frame clones appear in the TCRdb table, and some are missing; sequencing was by immunoSEQ multiplex PCR. This table has approximately 68,000 clones, roughly nine tenths appearing once. The source material was peripheral blood. Source of these receptors: a woman between 55 and 75 years old with acute or convalescent COVID-19. Both conserved end residues are part of each CDR3. A D gene is named only where the DNA matches it firmly. The listing skips clone size in some rows; elsewhere it reads once, few, many or a size class.

V gene	clone size	D gene	CDR3 length	J gene	CDR3 protein	CDR3 DNA
TRBV2	-	-	13	TRBJ1-5	CASSEGSYQPQHF	TGTGCCAGCAGTGAGGGCAGTTATCAGCCCCAGCATTTT
TRBV27	-	-	17	TRBJ1-2	CASSPSHSRQILYGYTF	TGTGCCAGCAGTCCCTCTCATTCCAGACAGATTTTATATGGCTACACCTTC
TRBV19	-	-	14	TRBJ1-2	CASNVAGMFRGYTF	TGTGCCAGTAACGTGGCAGGGATGTTCCGTGGCTACACCTTC
TRBV19	-	TRBD1	15	TRBJ1-6	CASRAGQGGHSPLHF	TGTGCCAGTAGGGCTGGACAGGGAGGACATTCACCCCTCCACTTT
TRBV10-3	-	-	13	TRBJ2-5	CAIRGHSEETQYF	TGTGCCATCAGGGGACATAGCGAGGAGACCCAGTACTTC
TRBV7-3	-	TRBD1	13	TRBJ1-1	CASSPDRGTRAFF	TGTGCCAGCAGTCCGGACAGGGGGACGAGGGCTTTCTTT
TRBV5-5	-	-	15	TRBJ2-5	CASRTDSFAQETQYF	TGTGCCAGCAGAACGGACAGTTTTGCCCAAGAGACCCAGTACTTC
TRBV12-2	-	-	15	TRBJ2-2	CASRLRQGRTGELFF	TGTGCAAGTCGTTTAAGACAGGGGAGGACCGGGGAGCTGTTTTTT
TRBV6-5	-	TRBD1	14	TRBJ1-2	CASSYGTEFYGYTF	TGTGCCAGCAGTTATGGGACAGAATTCTATGGCTACACCTTC
TRBV9	once	-	16	TRBJ2-1	CASSVGVLAPTDEQFF	TGTGCCAGCAGCGTAGGAGTACTAGCTCCCACGGATGAGCAGTTCTTC
TRBV19	-	-	17	TRBJ1-5	CASSIRAGASGEQPQHF	TGTGCCAGTAGTATTCGGGCAGGGGCCTCAGGGGAGCAGCCCCAGCATTTT
TRBV29-1	few	TRBD1	12	TRBJ2-7	CSVAGQGAEQYF	TGCAGCGTTGCGGGACAGGGGGCCGAGCAGTACTTC
TRBV11-2	-	TRBD1	16	TRBJ1-3	CASSSGQAYSGNTIYF	TGTGCCAGCAGCTCGGGACAGGCTTACTCTGGAAACACCATATATTTT
TRBV5-1	-	TRBD1	15	TRBJ1-6	CASSTGDRGNSPLHF	TGCGCCAGCAGCACGGGGGACAGGGGTAATTCACCCCTCCACTTT
TRBV7-2	-	-	16	TRBJ2-6	CASSLGLGAGANVLTF	TGTGCCAGCAGCTTAGGATTAGGGGCTGGGGCCAACGTCCTGACTTTC
TRBV5-1	-	TRBD1	15	TRBJ1-5	CASSFSGTVNQPQHF	TGCGCCAGCAGCTTTTCCGGGACAGTTAATCAGCCCCAGCATTTT
TRBV6-5	-	TRBD1	14	TRBJ1-1	CASRRGQGNTEAFF	TGTGCCAGCAGGCGGGGACAGGGTAACACTGAAGCTTTCTTT
TRBV10-1	-	TRBD1	15	TRBJ1-5	CASSEGTGVNQPQHF	TGCGCCAGCAGTGAAGGGACAGGGGTCAATCAGCCCCAGCATTTT
TRBV7-3	-	-	12	TRBJ2-1	CALYSGGTEQFF	TGTGCCTTATATTCGGGGGGCACTGAGCAGTTCTTC
TRBV5-1	-	-	14	TRBJ2-7	CASSLVLGSYEQYF	TGCGCCAGCAGCTTGGTACTGGGGAGCTACGAGCAGTACTTC
TRBV4-2	-	TRBD1	17	TRBJ2-7	CASSRTAAGQGSYEQYF	TGTGCCAGCAGCCGTACCGCAGCCGGACAGGGTTCCTACGAGCAGTACTTC
TRBV10-3	-	TRBD1	14	TRBJ2-3	CAIRETGGVDTQYF	TGTGCCATCAGGGAGACAGGGGGTGTGGATACGCAGTATTTT
TRBV5-8	-	TRBD1	15	TRBJ2-1	CASSYGTGVGNEQFF	TGTGCCAGCAGCTATGGGACAGGGGTCGGAAATGAGCAGTTCTTC
TRBV3-1/TRBV3-2	-	-	14	TRBJ1-5	CASSQALRNQPQHF	TGTGCCAGCAGCCAAGCTCTCAGAAATCAGCCCCAGCATTTT
TRBV6-5	-	-	13	TRBJ1-1	CASRAGLNTEAFF	TGTGCCAGCAGGGCAGGGTTGAACACTGAAGCTTTCTTT
TRBV28	-	TRBD1	12	TRBJ1-2	CASGSRGLGYTF	TGTGCCAGCGGATCCAGGGGGCTGGGCTACACCTTC
TRBV27	-	TRBD1	14	TRBJ1-4	CASSLGDRVGKLFF	TGTGCCAGCAGTCTAGGGGACAGGGTTGGAAAACTGTTTTTT
TRBV11-3	-	-	14	TRBJ2-7	CASSLVGRGHEQYF	TGTGCCAGCAGCTTAGTAGGCAGGGGCCACGAGCAGTACTTC
TRBV2	-	-	17	TRBJ1-6	CASRSNTGSSYNSPLHF	TGTGCCAGCCGTTCAAATACAGGGAGCTCCTATAATTCACCCCTCCACTTT
TRBV4-1	-	TRBD1	15	TRBJ1-5	CASSQADRGVQPQHF	TGCGCCAGCAGCCAAGCTGACAGGGGGGTACAGCCCCAGCATTTT
TRBV3-1/TRBV3-2	-	-	14	TRBJ1-6	CASSPLGGQSPLHF	TGTGCCAGCAGCCCCTTAGGGGGTCAATCACCCCTCCACTTT
TRBV6-6	-	-	18	TRBJ1-5	CASSPSDRQRGSNQPQHF	TGTGCCAGCAGTCCTTCCGACAGGCAAAGGGGGAGCAATCAGCCCCAGCATTTT
TRBV21-1	-	-	16	TRBJ2-7	CASIGIRTVYAYEQYF	TGTGCCAGCATCGGCATTAGGACAGTATATGCCTACGAGCAGTACTTC
TRBV12-5	-	TRBD1	15	TRBJ2-2	CASGSGTVNTGELFF	TGTGCTAGTGGCTCCGGGACAGTGAACACCGGGGAGCTGTTTTTT
TRBV19	-	TRBD2	16	TRBJ2-3	CASSPRLAGVTDTQYF	TGTGCCAGTAGTCCCCGCCTAGCGGGGGTCACAGATACGCAGTATTTT
TRBV7-9	-	-	15	TRBJ2-1	CASSLSSAGSTKQFF	TGTGCCAGCAGCTTAAGCTCGGCGGGGTCAACGAAGCAGTTCTTC
TRBV7-2	-	TRBD2	16	TRBJ2-7	CASSPRGAGGPYEQYF	TGTGCCAGCAGCCCCAGGGGAGCGGGGGGGCCGTACGAGCAGTACTTC
TRBV7-9	few	-	16	TRBJ2-1	CASSLRSRFSYNEQFF	TGTGCCAGCAGCTTACGGTCCCGTTTCTCCTACAATGAGCAGTTCTTC
TRBV6-1	-	TRBD2	16	TRBJ2-3	CASSEIGGGRGDTQYF	TGTGCCAGCAGTGAAATCGGCGGGGGTCGTGGAGATACGCAGTATTTT